The clone carrying this T cell receptor (beta chain) was counted a few times. Its antigen is undetermined. CDR1 is LNHDA and CDR2 is SQIVND in the germline V gene (reference sequence). V dropped 3 bases and J dropped 8 bases, with 5 bases sitting between them. The CDR3 consists of 12 residues. Generated by immunoSEQ multiplex PCR, the TCRdb table keeps only in-frame clones and is missing some. The table shows about 43,000 clones, with just under 85% occurring only once. This record belongs to a study of fetal regulatory T cell absence and autoimmunity. Overall study results and limits: Oligoclonal TCR enrichment in pancreas over cord blood reached over 90-fold for some clones. In IPEX syndrome, oligoclonal enrichment was read as supporting prenatal antigen-driven autoimmunity in the pancreas. Broadly similar TRB gene family usage was seen in pancreas and cord blood.

The V and J genes are TRBV19 and TRBJ1-6; D unresolved. The TCR was taken from a newborn boy with IPEX syndrome. The sequenced sample was cord blood. CDR3 protein: CASSIWDSPLHF. The CDR3 DNA sequence: TGTGCCAGTAGTATCTGGGATTCACCCCTCCACTTT.